Listed below are T cell receptor beta chains from one sample, sequenced in a study of shared clonotypes between healthy human individuals. TCRdb's copy holds only in-frame clones and misses some; the assay was immunoSEQ multiplex PCR. The sample contains approximately 1,500,000 clones, approximately 96% of which appear only once. The sequenced sample consisted of naive CD4+ T cells sorted from blood. All receptors derive from a man aged 25-40 years in good health. CDR3s leave out the opening cysteine and the closing phenylalanine or tryptophan. A D gene is named only where the DNA matches it firmly. Clone size is given for some rows only: seen once, a few or many times, or a class if the clone is expanded.

V: TRBV5-1; size: once; D: TRBD1; J: TRBJ2-7; CDR3: ASSLTGASYEQY
V: TRBV5-1; size: .; D: .; J: TRBJ1-1; CDR3: ASSFQTVNTEAF
V: TRBV7-9; size: once; D: .; J: TRBJ1-1; CDR3: ASSLAAENTEAF
V: TRBV11-2; size: .; D: .; J: TRBJ2-7; CDR3: ASGRGALSYEQY
V: TRBV29-1; size: .; D: .; J: TRBJ2-2; CDR3: SIKFGSANTGELF
V: TRBV29-1; size: .; D: .; J: TRBJ1-2; CDR3: SVSQGPPSGYT
V: TRBV28; size: .; D: .; J: TRBJ2-1; CDR3: ASRRSGGSEQF
V: TRBV11-2; size: once; D: .; J: TRBJ1-1; CDR3: ASSFSSTGNTEAF
V: TRBV28; size: .; D: .; J: TRBJ1-1; CDR3: ASSSGPAEAF
V: TRBV7-2; size: .; D: .; J: TRBJ1-5; CDR3: ASRDQGNYQPQH
V: TRBV5-6; size: .; D: .; J: TRBJ2-7; CDR3: ASSLRLYEQY
V: TRBV18; size: once; D: TRBD2; J: TRBJ2-4; CDR3: ASSPEASGIKPGIQY
V: TRBV19; size: .; D: .; J: TRBJ1-5; CDR3: ASSIRGNQPQH
V: TRBV4-3; size: .; D: TRBD1; J: TRBJ1-2; CDR3: ASSKIRQGLNYGYT
V: TRBV18; size: once; D: TRBD2; J: TRBJ2-5; CDR3: ASSPWTSSGGETQY
V: TRBV28; size: .; D: .; J: TRBJ1-2; CDR3: ASSLVDRPFYGYT